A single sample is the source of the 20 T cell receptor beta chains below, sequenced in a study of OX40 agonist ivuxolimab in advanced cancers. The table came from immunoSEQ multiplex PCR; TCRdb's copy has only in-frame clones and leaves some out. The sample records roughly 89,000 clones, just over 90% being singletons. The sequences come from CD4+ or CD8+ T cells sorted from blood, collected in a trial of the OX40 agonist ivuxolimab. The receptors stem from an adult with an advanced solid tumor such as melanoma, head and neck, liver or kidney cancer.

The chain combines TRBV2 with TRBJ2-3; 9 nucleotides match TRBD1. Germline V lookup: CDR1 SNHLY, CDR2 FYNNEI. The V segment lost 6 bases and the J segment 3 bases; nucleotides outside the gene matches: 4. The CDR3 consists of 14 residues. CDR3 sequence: CASRRTGVTDTQYF. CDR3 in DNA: TGTGCCAGCAGGAGGACAGGGGTTACAGATACGCAGTATTTT.

The CDR3 region has the DNA TGTGCCAGCAGCTCCGACAGGAGCTCCTACAATGAGCAGTTCTTC. Encoded protein: CASSSDRSSYNEQFF. The V and J genes are TRBV6-5 and TRBJ2-1, with a possible D match to TRBD1 (6 bases). The CDR3 runs 15 residues. Germline-derived CDR1 and CDR2 are MNHEY and SVGAGI. V lost 6 bases and J 0 bases, leaving 12 bases between the germline ends.

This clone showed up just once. This CDR3 reads CASSIKQGTQYF. In DNA form, the CDR3 reads TGTGCCAGTAGTATCAAGCAGGGGACCCAGTACTTC. The chain is built from TRBV19 and TRBJ2-5; tentatively, D is TRBD1 (5 bases). The CDR3 spans 12 residues. CDR1 is LNHDA and CDR2 is SQIVND in the germline V gene (reference sequence). V lost 3 bases to trimming and J lost 7 bases, with 9 bases between them.

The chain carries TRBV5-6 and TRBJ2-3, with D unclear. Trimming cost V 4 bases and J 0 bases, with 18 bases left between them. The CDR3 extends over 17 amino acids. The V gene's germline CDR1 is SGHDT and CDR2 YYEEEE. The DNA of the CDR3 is TGTGCCAGCAGCGGATGGTGGTTTGCGACTAGCACAGATACGCAGTATTTT. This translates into CASSGWWFATSTDTQYF.

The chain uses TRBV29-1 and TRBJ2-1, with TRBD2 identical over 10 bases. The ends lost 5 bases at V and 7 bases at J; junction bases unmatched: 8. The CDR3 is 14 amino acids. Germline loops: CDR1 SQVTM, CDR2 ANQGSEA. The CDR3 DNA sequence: TGCAGCGTTTGGGCTAGCGGGAGCTTAAATGAGCAGTTCTTC. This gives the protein CSVWASGSLNEQFF.

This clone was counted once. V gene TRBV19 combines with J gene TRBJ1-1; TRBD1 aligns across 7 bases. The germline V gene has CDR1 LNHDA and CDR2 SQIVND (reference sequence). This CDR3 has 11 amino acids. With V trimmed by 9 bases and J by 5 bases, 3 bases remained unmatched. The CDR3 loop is CARTGNTEAFF. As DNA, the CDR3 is TGTGCCAGGACAGGGAATACTGAAGCTTTCTTT.

In DNA form, the CDR3 reads TGTGCCAGCAGCCCAACGACAGGGGCTAACACCGGGGAGCTGTTTTTT. This sequence encodes CASSPTTGANTGELFF. V usage is TRBV7-2 and J usage is TRBJ2-2, with TRBD1 matching over 8 bases. This CDR3 region has 16 residues. The germline V gene encodes CDR1 SGHTA and CDR2 FQGNSA. Losses at the gene ends were 5 bases for V and 2 bases for J; bases not matched to a gene: 7.

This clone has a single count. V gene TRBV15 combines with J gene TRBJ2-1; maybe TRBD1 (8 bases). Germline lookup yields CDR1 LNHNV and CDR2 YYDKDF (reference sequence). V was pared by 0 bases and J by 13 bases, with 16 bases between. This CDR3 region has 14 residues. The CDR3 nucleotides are TGTGCCACCAGCAGAGATCTACAGGGGGGGACCCAGTTCTTC. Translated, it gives CATSRDLQGGTQFF.

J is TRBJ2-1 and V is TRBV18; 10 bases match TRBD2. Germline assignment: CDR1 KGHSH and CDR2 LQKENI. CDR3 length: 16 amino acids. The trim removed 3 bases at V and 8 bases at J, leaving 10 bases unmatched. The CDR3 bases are TGTGCCAGCTCACCGCGGGCTAGCGGGAGTAGCTATGAGCAGTTCTTC. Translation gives CASSPRASGSSYEQFF. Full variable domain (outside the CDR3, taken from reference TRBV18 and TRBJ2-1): NAGVMQNPRHLVRRRGQEARLRCSPMKGHSHVYWYRQLPEEGLKFMVYLQKENIIDESGMPKERFSAEFPKEGPSILRIQQVVRGDSAAYFCASSPRASGSSYEQFFGPGTRLTVL.

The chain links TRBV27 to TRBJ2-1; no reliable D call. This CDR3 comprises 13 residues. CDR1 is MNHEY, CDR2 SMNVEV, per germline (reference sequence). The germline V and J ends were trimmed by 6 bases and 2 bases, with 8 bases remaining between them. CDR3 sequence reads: CASSRGPYNEQFF. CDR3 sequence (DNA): TGTGCCAGCAGCCGTGGGCCCTACAATGAGCAGTTCTTC.

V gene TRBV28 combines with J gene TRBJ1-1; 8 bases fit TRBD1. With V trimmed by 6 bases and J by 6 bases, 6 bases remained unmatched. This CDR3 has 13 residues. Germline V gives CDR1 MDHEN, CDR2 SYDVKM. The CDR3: CASSGQGSPEAFF. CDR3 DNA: TGTGCCAGCAGCGGACAGGGAAGCCCTGAAGCTTTCTTT.

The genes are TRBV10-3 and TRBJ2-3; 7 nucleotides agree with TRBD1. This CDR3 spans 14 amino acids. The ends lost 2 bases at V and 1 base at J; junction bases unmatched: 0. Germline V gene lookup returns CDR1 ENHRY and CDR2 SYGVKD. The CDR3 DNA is TGTGCCATCAGTGAGACAGGGGGCACAGATACGCAGTATTTT. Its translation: CAISETGGTDTQYF.

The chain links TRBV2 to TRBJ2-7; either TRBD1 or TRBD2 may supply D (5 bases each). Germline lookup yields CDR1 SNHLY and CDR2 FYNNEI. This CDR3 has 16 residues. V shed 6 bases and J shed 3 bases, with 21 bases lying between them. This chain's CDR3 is CASRRERVETVYEQYF. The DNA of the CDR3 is TGTGCCAGCAGGCGCGAGAGGGTAGAGACAGTCTACGAGCAGTACTTC.

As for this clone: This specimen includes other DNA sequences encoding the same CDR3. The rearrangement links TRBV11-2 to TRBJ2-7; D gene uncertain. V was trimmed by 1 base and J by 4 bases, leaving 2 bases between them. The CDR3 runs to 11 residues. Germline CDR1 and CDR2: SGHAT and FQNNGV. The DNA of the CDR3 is TGTGCCAGCAGCTTAGTATACGAGCAGTACTTC. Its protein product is CASSLVYEQYF.

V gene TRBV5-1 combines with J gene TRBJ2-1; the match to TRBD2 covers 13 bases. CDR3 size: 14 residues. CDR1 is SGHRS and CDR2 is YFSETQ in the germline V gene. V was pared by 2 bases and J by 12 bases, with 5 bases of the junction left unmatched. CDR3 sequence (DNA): TGCGCCAGCAGCTTAGAACTAGCGGGAGGGGGGCAGTTCTTC. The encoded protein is CASSLELAGGGQFF.

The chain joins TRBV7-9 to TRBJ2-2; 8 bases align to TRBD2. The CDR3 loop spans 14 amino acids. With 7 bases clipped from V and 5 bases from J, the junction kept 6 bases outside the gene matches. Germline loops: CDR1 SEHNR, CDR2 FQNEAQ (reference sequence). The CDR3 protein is CASIGRESTGELFF. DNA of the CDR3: TGTGCCAGCATCGGGAGGGAATCAACCGGGGAGCTGTTTTTT.

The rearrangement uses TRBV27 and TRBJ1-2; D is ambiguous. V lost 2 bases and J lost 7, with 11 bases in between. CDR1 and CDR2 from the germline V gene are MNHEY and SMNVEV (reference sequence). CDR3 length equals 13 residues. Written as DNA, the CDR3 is TGTGCCAGCAGTTTACGGGGTCTTTCTGGCTACACCTTC. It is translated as CASSLRGLSGYTF.

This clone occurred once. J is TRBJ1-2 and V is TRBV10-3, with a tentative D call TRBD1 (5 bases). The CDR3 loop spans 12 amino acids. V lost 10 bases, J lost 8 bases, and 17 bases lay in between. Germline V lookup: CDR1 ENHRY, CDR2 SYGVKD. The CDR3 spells CATPRGTGGYTF. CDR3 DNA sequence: TGTGCCACCCCCCGTGGGACGGGAGGCTACACCTTC.

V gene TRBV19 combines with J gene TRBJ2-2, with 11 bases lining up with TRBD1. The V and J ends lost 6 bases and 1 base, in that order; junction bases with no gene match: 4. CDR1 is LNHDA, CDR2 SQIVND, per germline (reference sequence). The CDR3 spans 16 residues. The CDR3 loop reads CASRDRGQKNTGELFF. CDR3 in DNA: TGTGCCAGTAGGGACAGGGGGCAAAAGAACACCGGGGAGCTGTTTTTT.

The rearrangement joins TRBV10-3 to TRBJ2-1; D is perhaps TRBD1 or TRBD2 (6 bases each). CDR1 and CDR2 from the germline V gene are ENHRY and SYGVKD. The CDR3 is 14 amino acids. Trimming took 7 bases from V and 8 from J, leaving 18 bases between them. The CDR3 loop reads CAIMVGGPEDEQFF. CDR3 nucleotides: TGTGCCATCATGGTGGGGGGCCCTGAGGATGAGCAGTTCTTC.